This TCR beta chain was captured by sequencing in a study of a mutant IDH1 vaccine in newly diagnosed glioma. Whole-study context: Beginning 4-6 weeks after radiotherapy alone, or with temozolomide cycles, vaccination took place. Sex distribution of treated patients was approximately 60% male and approximately 38% female; mean age was around 40 years.

This clone was counted between two and nine times. Antigen unknown. The CDR3 has 15 amino acids. Trimming stripped 1 base from V and 1 base from J, with 8 bases between. Germline V gene sequence: CDR1 SNHLY, CDR2 FYNNEI. The sample's time point: week 35, safety follow-up. Alongside topical imiquimod, each dose of vaccine comprised 300 ug of mutant IDH1 20-mer peptide. Donor tumors were new WHO grade 3 or 4 IDH1-mutant, ATRX-lost astrocytomas. The assay was immunoSEQ multiplex PCR, and TCRdb's table has in-frame clones only and misses some. The profile shows some 60,000 clones, roughly 79% of them singletons.

V is TRBV2 and J is TRBJ1-5; no reliable D call. Material: PBMCs, obtained from a glioma patient whose treatment included an IDH1 peptide vaccine. The TCR sequence derives from a middle-aged man with glioma. DNA of the CDR3: TGTGCCAGCAGTGAAGGGAGGGTGAGCAATCAGCCCCAGCATTTT. This encodes CASSEGRVSNQPQHF.